This entry features one TCR beta chain sequence. Then a second PCR, running roughly 7 to 11 cycles, was carried out with a sample-barcoded 5' primer and a J-beta primer mix. TCRdb re-analysed the 5' RACE reads in MiXCR, keeping a single row per CDR3 protein. The sample holds about 680,000 distinct CDR3 sequences, approximately 50% seen once. The data derive from a study of blood T cells in healthy people across ages. The sequence came from a woman aged 55-70 years in good health. The sample comprised blood.

CDR3 region: CASSVAMETQYF. The CDR3 bases are TGTGCCAGCAGTGTCGCAATGGAGACCCAGTACTTC. This chain connects TRBV2 to TRBJ2-7; D remains ambiguous. The J call could be wrong; TRBJ2-5 is a better fit for the DNA end. Germline V gene sequence: CDR1 SNHLY, CDR2 FYNNEI. The CDR3 loop spans 12 amino acids.